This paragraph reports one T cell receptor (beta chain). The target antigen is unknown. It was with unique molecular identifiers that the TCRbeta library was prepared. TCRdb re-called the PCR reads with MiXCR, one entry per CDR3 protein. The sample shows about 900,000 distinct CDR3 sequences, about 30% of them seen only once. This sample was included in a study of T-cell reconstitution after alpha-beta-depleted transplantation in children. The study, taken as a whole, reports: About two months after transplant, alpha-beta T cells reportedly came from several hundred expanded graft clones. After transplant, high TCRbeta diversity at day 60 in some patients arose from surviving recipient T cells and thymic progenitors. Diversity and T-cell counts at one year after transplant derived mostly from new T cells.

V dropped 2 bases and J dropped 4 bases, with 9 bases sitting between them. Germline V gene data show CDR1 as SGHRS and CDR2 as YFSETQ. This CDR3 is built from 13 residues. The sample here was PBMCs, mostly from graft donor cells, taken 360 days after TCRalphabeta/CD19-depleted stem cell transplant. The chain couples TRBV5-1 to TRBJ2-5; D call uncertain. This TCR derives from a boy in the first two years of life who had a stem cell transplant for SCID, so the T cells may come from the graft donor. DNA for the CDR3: TGCGCCAGCAGCTTAATAGACCGAGAGACCCAGTACTTC. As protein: CASSLIDRETQYF.